This TCR beta chain was identified in a study of T-cell reconstitution after alpha-beta-depleted transplantation in children. Preparing the TCRbeta library involved the use of unique molecular identifiers. One entry per CDR3 protein results from TCRdb running MiXCR on the PCR reads. The sample holds 200,000 to 250,000 distinct CDR3 sequences, about a tenth seen once. J gave up 1 base and V 4 bases, and 8 bases lay outside the gene matches. The CDR3 has 16 residues. From germline, CDR1 is SGHRS and CDR2 YFSETQ. Sample: PBMCs from the stem cell graft donor, taken from the stem cell graft. The sequence was collected from a human donor who donated a stem cell graft to a child with acute lymphoblastic leukemia. This chain joins TRBV5-1 and TRBJ2-3; 8 nucleotides match TRBD1. The CDR3 protein is CASSIGQGGGTDTQYF. The CDR3 DNA reads TGCGCCAGCAGCATCGGACAGGGCGGGGGCACAGATACGCAGTATTTT.